This is a list of T cell receptor beta chains from one sample in a study of T-cell memory formation after mild COVID-19. MiXCR was run by TCRdb on the 5' RACE reads, yielding one entry per CDR3 protein. The table shows 560,000 or so distinct CDR3 sequences, with 15% to 20% occurring only once. What was sequenced was PBMCs or a T cell subset sorted from them (not recorded which). These receptors originate from an adult woman who had mild COVID-19 (a few samples of this study predate the infection). Cell type and time point are not known. CDR3s include the opening cysteine and the closing phenylalanine or tryptophan.

j_call | v_call | cdr3_aa
TRBJ2-2 | TRBV10-3 | CAISEVVATGELFF
TRBJ2-1 | TRBV4-3 | CASSQVGLILAGAANEQFF
TRBJ2-7 | TRBV6-5 | CASRTGAAYEQYF
TRBJ2-1 | TRBV7-2 | CASSKGLTNNEQFF
TRBJ2-7 | TRBV12-3/TRBV12-4 | CASSFKGLSSYEQYF
TRBJ2-1 | TRBV24-1 | CATSRSGTGVGNEQFF
TRBJ2-7 | TRBV2 | CASRRKEYEQYF
TRBJ2-1 | TRBV5-5 | CASSFRQGPYNEQFF
TRBJ2-7 | TRBV24-1 | CATSVLAGAFYEQYF
TRBJ2-7 | TRBV5-1 | CASSLGWGGSAYEQYF
TRBJ2-6 | TRBV24-1 | CATSDRSTSGANVLTF
TRBJ2-2 | TRBV20-1 | CSASYENTGELFF
TRBJ2-2 | TRBV5-1 | CASSLLTGSGELFF
TRBJ2-3 | TRBV7-9 | CASSLGERVHADTQYF
TRBJ2-6 | TRBV4-1 | CASSQSQPSGANVLTF
TRBJ1-1 | TRBV4-1 | CASSQGEGVGTEAFF
TRBJ1-4 | TRBV11-2 | CASSLESGGGEKLFF
TRBJ1-1 | TRBV12-3/TRBV12-4 | CASSFTALNTEAFF
TRBJ2-5 | TRBV6-6 | CASSPPSSGRETQYF
TRBJ2-3 | TRBV5-1 | CASSLDQADTQYF
TRBJ2-7 | TRBV11-3 | CASSLRTGPANEQYF
TRBJ2-7 | TRBV20-1 | CSARHSYGQTYEQYF
TRBJ1-2 | TRBV11-2 | CATGGNYGYTF
TRBJ2-3 | TRBV20-1 | CSAVKTSGGFTDTQYF
TRBJ1-1 | TRBV4-2 | CASSQPGARTEAFF
TRBJ2-7 | TRBV4-3 | CASSPGLGTGLYEQYF
TRBJ2-7 | TRBV12-3/TRBV12-4 | CASSLSRGRLYEQYF
TRBJ2-1 | TRBV10-3 | CAISDPGLTNEQFF
TRBJ2-7 | TRBV23-1 | CASSLGGRGMSSYEQYF
TRBJ2-1 | TRBV7-9 | CASREEQFF
TRBJ2-2 | TRBV4-2 | CASSQIAANTGELFF
TRBJ2-7 | TRBV4-1 | CASSHPVDGSFSYEQYF
TRBJ1-1 | TRBV5-1 | CASSQRQGLQNTEAFF
TRBJ2-3 | TRBV29-1 | CSVIPSVGDTQYF
TRBJ2-3 | TRBV4-1 | CASSPLRPTDTQYF
TRBJ2-3 | TRBV12-3/TRBV12-4 | CASNPLSVAGGGAQYF
TRBJ2-1 | TRBV29-1 | CSVEEPEYNEQFF
TRBJ2-4 | TRBV28 | CASMDAAKNIQYF
TRBJ1-2 | TRBV6-1 | CASSEHTSGGYTF
TRBJ2-6 | TRBV27 | CASSPLQGASGANVLTF
TRBJ2-7 | TRBV6-2/TRBV6-3 | CASSTTSGRTYEQYF
TRBJ1-5 | TRBV18 | CASSPSGVGDQPQHF
TRBJ2-7 | TRBV5-4 | CASSWGGNSYEQYF
TRBJ2-3 | TRBV4-2 | CASSALGKSTDTQYF
TRBJ1-4 | TRBV7-9 | CASSSDWVWEKLFF
TRBJ2-7 | TRBV5-5 | CASGPTGFSSYEQYF
TRBJ1-4 | TRBV12-3/TRBV12-4 | CASSFQGAIGKLFF
TRBJ2-7 | TRBV5-1 | CASSLAGGLAPPPSSYEQYF
TRBJ1-4 | TRBV30 | CAWSVTQKNEKLFF
TRBJ2-7 | TRBV5-6 | CASSLLDRRAYEQYF
TRBJ1-2 | TRBV29-1 | CSVKGSSLSGYTF
TRBJ1-6 | TRBV5-1 | CASSEGGDSPLHF
TRBJ2-1 | TRBV24-1 | CATSDFPGLTSSYNEQFF